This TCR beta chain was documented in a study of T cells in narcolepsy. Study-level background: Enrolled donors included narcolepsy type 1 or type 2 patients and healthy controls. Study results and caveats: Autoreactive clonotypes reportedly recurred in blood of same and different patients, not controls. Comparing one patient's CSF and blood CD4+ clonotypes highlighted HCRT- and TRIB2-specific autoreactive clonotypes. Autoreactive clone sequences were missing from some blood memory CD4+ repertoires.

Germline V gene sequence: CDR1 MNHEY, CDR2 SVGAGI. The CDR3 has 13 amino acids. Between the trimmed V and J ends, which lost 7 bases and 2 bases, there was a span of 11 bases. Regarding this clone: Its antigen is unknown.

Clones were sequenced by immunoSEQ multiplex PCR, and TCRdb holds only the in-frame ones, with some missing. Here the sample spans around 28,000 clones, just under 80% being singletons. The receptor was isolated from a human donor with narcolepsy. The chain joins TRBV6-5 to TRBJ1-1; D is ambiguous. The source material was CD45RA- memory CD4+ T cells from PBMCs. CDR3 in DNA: TGTGCCAGCAAAGTTCGGGGTAACACTGAAGCTTTCTTT. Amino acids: CASKVRGNTEAFF.